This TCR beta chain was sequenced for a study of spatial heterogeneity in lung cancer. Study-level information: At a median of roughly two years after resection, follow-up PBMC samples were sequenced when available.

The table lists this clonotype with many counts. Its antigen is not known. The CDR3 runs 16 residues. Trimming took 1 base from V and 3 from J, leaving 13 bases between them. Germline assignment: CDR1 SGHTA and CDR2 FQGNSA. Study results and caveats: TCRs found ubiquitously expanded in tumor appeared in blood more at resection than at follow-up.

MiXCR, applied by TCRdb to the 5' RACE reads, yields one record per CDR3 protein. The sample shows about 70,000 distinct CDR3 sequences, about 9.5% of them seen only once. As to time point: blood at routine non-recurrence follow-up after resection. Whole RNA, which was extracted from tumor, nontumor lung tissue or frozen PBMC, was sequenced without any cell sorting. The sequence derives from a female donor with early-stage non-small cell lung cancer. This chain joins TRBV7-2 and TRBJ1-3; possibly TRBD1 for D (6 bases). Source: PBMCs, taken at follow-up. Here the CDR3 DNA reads TGTGCCAGCAGCTTAGATGCAGGGGTGCGTGGAAACACCATATATTTT. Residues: CASSLDAGVRGNTIYF.